The T cell receptor (beta chain) under discussion was sequenced for a study of blood T cell repertoires in COVID-19. Study-wide context: Samples taken during acute and convalescent COVID-19 were collected in the United States, Italy and Spain.

Some clones are missing from TCRdb's copy, which holds only in-frame ones; the method was immunoSEQ multiplex PCR. In the table there are 95,000 to 150,000 clones, around nine tenths of which are singletons. Sequencing was carried out using peripheral blood. This clonotype was sampled from a woman in her forties or fifties with active or convalescent COVID-19.

CDR3 amino acids: CATSEGRDYGYTF. CDR3 DNA: TGTGCCACCAGTGAGGGCAGGGACTATGGCTACACCTTC. The chain joins TRBV24-1 to TRBJ1-2, with TRBD1 as a possible D gene (5 bases). V lost 4 bases, J lost 3 bases, and 8 bases lay in between. This CDR3 is built from 13 residues. Germline V gene sequence: CDR1 KGHDR, CDR2 SFDVKD.